A selection of T cell receptor beta chains follows, all from one sample in a study of HIV-infected patients and healthy controls. TCRdb redid the calling of the 5' RACE reads with MiXCR, one entry per CDR3 protein. The table shows 10,000 to 15,000 distinct CDR3 sequences, with around 9.3% occurring only once. Sequenced here: blood, sampled before antiretroviral therapy. These receptors were taken from an adult with HIV infection. The donor label of this sample is uncertain. Each CDR3 is given with its conserved first and last residue. A D gene is named only where the DNA matches it firmly. Part of the rows lack a size; the others show once, few, many or a class for expanded clones.

d_call: TRBD2; v_call: TRBV3-1; j_call: TRBJ2-3; clone_size: many; cdr3_aa: CASSPGGVYDTQYF; cdr3_nt: TGTGCCAGCAGCCCGGGGGGGGTGTACGATACGCAGTATTTT
d_call: NA; v_call: TRBV5-5; j_call: TRBJ2-7; clone_size: many; cdr3_aa: CASSLEGDRDEQYF; cdr3_nt: TGTGCCAGCAGCTTGGAAGGGGATCGCGACGAGCAGTACTTC
d_call: NA; v_call: TRBV18; j_call: TRBJ1-4; clone_size: many; cdr3_aa: CASSPSGQSTEKLFF; cdr3_nt: TGTGCCAGCTCACCTTCCGGACAGTCAACTGAAAAACTGTTTTTT
d_call: TRBD1; v_call: TRBV19; j_call: TRBJ2-1; clone_size: NA; cdr3_aa: CASRGGQGFYNEQFF; cdr3_nt: TGTGCCAGTAGAGGAGGACAGGGTTTCTACAATGAGCAGTTCTTC
d_call: TRBD2; v_call: TRBV30; j_call: TRBJ2-7; clone_size: few; cdr3_aa: CAWSPGLAAWGYEQYF; cdr3_nt: TGTGCCTGGAGCCCAGGACTAGCAGCATGGGGCTACGAGCAGTACTTC
d_call: NA; v_call: TRBV30; j_call: TRBJ1-4; clone_size: many; cdr3_aa: CACIGIPANEKLFF; cdr3_nt: TGTGCCTGCATTGGGATACCGGCTAATGAAAAACTGTTTTTT
d_call: TRBD2; v_call: TRBV29-1; j_call: TRBJ2-1; clone_size: many; cdr3_aa: CSYSGLAGGYEQFF; cdr3_nt: TGCAGTTATTCTGGACTAGCGGGAGGATATGAGCAGTTCTTC
d_call: TRBD2; v_call: TRBV12-3/TRBV12-4; j_call: TRBJ2-1; clone_size: few; cdr3_aa: CASSLGTSGNEQFF; cdr3_nt: TGTGCCAGCAGTTTAGGGACTAGCGGGAATGAGCAGTTCTTC
d_call: NA; v_call: TRBV4-3; j_call: TRBJ2-1; clone_size: large; cdr3_aa: CASSQVGARVDEQFF; cdr3_nt: TGCGCCAGCAGCCAGGTAGGAGCCAGGGTCGATGAGCAGTTCTTC
d_call: TRBD2; v_call: TRBV5-6; j_call: TRBJ2-3; clone_size: NA; cdr3_aa: CASSPSRKRGGVDTQYF; cdr3_nt: TGTGCCAGCAGCCCCAGTCGCAAGCGCGGGGGAGTCGATACGCAGTATTTT
d_call: NA; v_call: TRBV27; j_call: TRBJ2-7; clone_size: many; cdr3_aa: CASSQDREGREQYF; cdr3_nt: TGTGCCAGCAGCCAGGACAGGGAGGGAAGGGAGCAGTACTTC
d_call: TRBD1; v_call: TRBV19; j_call: TRBJ1-4; clone_size: many; cdr3_aa: CASSTQGATGEKLFF; cdr3_nt: TGTGCCAGTAGTACCCAGGGGGCGACGGGTGAAAAACTGTTTTTT
d_call: TRBD1; v_call: TRBV20-1; j_call: TRBJ2-5; clone_size: many; cdr3_aa: CSAKGGRGFQETQYF; cdr3_nt: TGCAGTGCGAAAGGGGGCAGGGGGTTCCAAGAGACCCAGTACTTC